A single sample gave rise to the 2 T cell receptor beta chains below, sequenced in a study of shared clonotypes between healthy human individuals. Profiled with immunoSEQ multiplex PCR; TCRdb holds only in-frame clones, not every one. The sample shows over a million clones, 95% to 97% of them seen only once. The sequencing sample was made of naive CD4+ T cells sorted from blood. The sample's subset: CD45RA+ positively selected. All receptors come from a man aged 25 to 40 in good health.

The rearrangement joins TRBV14 to TRBJ2-1; 9 positions agree with TRBD1. The germline gives CDR1 SGHDN, CDR2 FVKESK. The CDR3 is 16 residues long. V lost 0 bases to trimming and J lost 4 bases; unmatched junction nucleotides: 4. The CDR3: CASSQDYRGLYNEQFF. DNA of the CDR3: TGTGCCAGCAGCCAAGATTACAGGGGGCTTTACAATGAGCAGTTCTTC.

As to this clone: This sample includes further DNA sequences coding for the same CDR3. The J gene is TRBJ1-3, the V gene TRBV7-2, with D unresolved. Germline loops: CDR1 SGHTA, CDR2 FQGNSA. V lost 7 bases and J 0 bases, leaving 22 bases between the germline ends. This CDR3 region has 18 residues. This CDR3 is CASTKSGSRASSGNTIYF. CDR3 bases: TGTGCCAGCACCAAATCGGGTAGCCGGGCCAGCTCTGGAAACACCATATATTTT.